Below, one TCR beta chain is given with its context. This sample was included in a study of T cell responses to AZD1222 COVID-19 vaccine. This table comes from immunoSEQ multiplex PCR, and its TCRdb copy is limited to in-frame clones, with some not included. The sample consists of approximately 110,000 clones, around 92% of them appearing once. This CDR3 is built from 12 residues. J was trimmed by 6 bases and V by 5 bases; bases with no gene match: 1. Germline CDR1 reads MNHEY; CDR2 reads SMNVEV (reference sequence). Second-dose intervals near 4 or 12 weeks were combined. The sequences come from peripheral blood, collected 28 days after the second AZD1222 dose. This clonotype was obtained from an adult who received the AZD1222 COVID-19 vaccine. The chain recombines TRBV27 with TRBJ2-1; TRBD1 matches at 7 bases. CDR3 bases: TGTGCCAGCAGTAGACAGGGCAATGAGCAGTTCTTC. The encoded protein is CASSRQGNEQFF.